This TCR beta chain was sequenced during a study of cytomegalovirus exposure and HLA in healthy donors. V was pared by 3 bases and J by 2 bases, with 6 bases of the junction left unmatched. The CDR3 has 16 residues. CDR1 and CDR2 from the germline V gene are WNHNN and SYGVQD (reference sequence). For this clone: What it binds is unknown.

Primers included in the PCR were 60 Vbeta and 13 Jbeta primers. The table came from immunoSEQ multiplex PCR; TCRdb's copy has only in-frame clones and leaves some out. The sample records approximately 110,000 clones, around 74% being singletons. The study, taken as a whole, reports: Most CMV-associated TCR beta chains were later found to appear HLA-restricted.

V and J are TRBV10-1 and TRBJ2-3, with 9 bases that match TRBD2. The source material was PBMCs. The sequence was collected from a man younger than 45 in good health and CMV-seropositive. The CDR3 here is CASSDGLAGFTDTQYF. The CDR3 DNA follows: TGCGCCAGCAGTGATGGGCTAGCGGGGTTCACAGATACGCAGTATTTT.